Listed below are T cell receptor beta chains from one sample, sequenced in a study of T-cell reconstitution after alpha-beta-depleted transplantation in children. TCRdb used MiXCR to reprocess the PCR reads, holding one entry per CDR3 protein. The sample lists about 1,000,000 distinct CDR3 sequences, roughly 31% occurring once. The sequencing used PBMCs, mostly from graft donor cells, collected 360 days after TCRalphabeta/CD19-depleted stem cell transplant. Source of these receptors: a boy younger than two who had a stem cell transplant for SCID, so the T cells may come from the graft donor. Each CDR3 is given with its conserved first and last residue. A D gene is named only where the DNA matches it firmly. Clone size appears in some rows only: once, few, many, or a class for an expanded clone.

>TRBD2|TRBJ2-5|TRBV5-6|few
CASSLSTSGGETQYF
TGTGCCAGCAGCTTGTCGACTAGCGGGGGGGAGACCCAGTACTTC
>.|TRBJ1-1|TRBV5-1|.
CASSLELVGGEAFF
TGCGCCAGCAGCTTGGAACTCGTGGGCGGTGAAGCTTTCTTT
>.|TRBJ2-1|TRBV4-1|.
CASSQGLEVFEQFF
TGCGCCAGCAGCCAGGGCCTCGAGGTTTTTGAGCAGTTCTTC
>.|TRBJ1-2|TRBV4-1|few
CASSHRQAHYGYTF
TGCGCCAGCAGCCACCGACAGGCGCACTATGGCTACACCTTC
>TRBD1|TRBJ2-1|TRBV5-5|.
CASSLRGTGIYNEQFF
TGTGCCAGCAGCTTGAGGGGGACAGGGATCTACAATGAGCAGTTCTTC
>.|TRBJ1-2|TRBV28|.
CASSFVGMVGNYGYTF
TGTGCCAGCAGTTTTGTAGGGATGGTGGGGAACTATGGCTACACCTTC
>TRBD2|TRBJ2-2|TRBV15|.
CATRGSAGPNTGELFF
TGTGCCACCAGGGGTTCAGCGGGGCCGAACACCGGGGAGCTGTTTTTT
>.|TRBJ1-4|TRBV12-3/TRBV12-4|.
CASSSGGVTGEKLFF
TGTGCCAGCAGTTCCGGCGGGGTTACAGGGGAAAAACTGTTTTTT
>.|TRBJ2-5|TRBV24-1|.
CATSKGIQETQYF
TGTGCCACCAGTAAGGGAATTCAAGAGACCCAGTACTTC
>.|TRBJ2-7|TRBV5-1|.
CASSLVGGRGYEQYF
TGCGCCAGCAGCTTGGTGGGGGGCCGGGGATACGAGCAGTACTTC
>TRBD1|TRBJ2-3|TRBV12-3/TRBV12-4|.
CASTPRTGADTQYF
TGTGCCAGCACCCCGCGGACAGGGGCAGATACGCAGTATTTT
>.|TRBJ1-4|TRBV20-1|many
CSARDIEKLFF
TGCAGTGCTAGAGATATCGAAAAACTGTTTTTT
>TRBD1|TRBJ2-7|TRBV12-3/TRBV12-4|few
CASRPTGFDEQYF
TGTGCCAGCAGACCGACAGGGTTTGACGAGCAGTACTTC
>.|TRBJ2-7|TRBV5-1|.
CASSPSGTSFYEQYF
TGCGCCAGCAGCCCCTCCGGGACATCTTTCTACGAGCAGTACTTC
>TRBD1|TRBJ2-5|TRBV20-1|few
CSAVLRQGGETQYF
TGCAGTGCCGTTCTTCGACAGGGGGGAGAGACCCAGTACTTC
>TRBD2|TRBJ2-4|TRBV4-1|few
CASSQERLALSIQYF
TGCGCCAGCAGCCAAGAAAGACTAGCCCTTAGCATTCAGTACTTC
>.|TRBJ2-7|TRBV7-2|few
CASSSGRGGPSYEQYF
TGTGCCAGCAGCTCCGGTAGAGGCGGGCCCTCCTACGAGCAGTACTTC
>TRBD1|TRBJ1-1|TRBV2|.
CASRLKTGGHQGTEAFF
TGTGCCAGCAGACTAAAAACAGGGGGCCACCAGGGCACTGAAGCTTTCTTT
>.|TRBJ2-3|TRBV7-2|.
CASSFIVRGDTQYF
TGTGCCAGCAGCTTTATTGTTCGGGGGGATACGCAGTATTTT
>.|TRBJ1-1|TRBV24-1|.
CATSDLENTEAFF
TGTGCCACCAGTGATTTGGAGAACACTGAAGCTTTCTTT
>.|TRBJ2-7|TRBV27|few
CASSPHRSGGPEQYF
TGTGCCAGCAGTCCGCATAGGAGTGGCGGTCCCGAGCAGTACTTC
>.|TRBJ2-1|TRBV3-1|few
CASSPPGGANNEQFF
TGTGCCAGCAGTCCTCCGGGGGGCGCAAACAATGAGCAGTTCTTC